These T cell receptor beta chains were read from a single sample in a study of cytomegalovirus exposure and HLA in healthy donors. Assay used: immunoSEQ multiplex PCR; TCRdb lists only in-frame clones, some missing. The table has some 120,000 clones, over 75% seen once; the top ten hold approximately 1.8%. Material: PBMCs. The receptor source for this set is a man in his forties in good health and CMV-seronegative. Both conserved end residues are trimmed from each CDR3. The D gene is left open where the match is weak. Not every row has a clone size; where given, it reads once, few, many or a size class.

v_call: TRBV28
clone_size: .
d_call: .
j_call: TRBJ2-1
cdr3_aa: ASSPSDTYNEQF

v_call: TRBV5-1
clone_size: .
d_call: TRBD2
j_call: TRBJ2-5
cdr3_aa: ASSAQPWGGQETQY

v_call: TRBV5-1
clone_size: .
d_call: .
j_call: TRBJ2-1
cdr3_aa: ASSLVESSYNEQF

v_call: TRBV19
clone_size: .
d_call: .
j_call: TRBJ2-5
cdr3_aa: ASSTGETQY

v_call: TRBV4-2
clone_size: .
d_call: TRBD1
j_call: TRBJ1-2
cdr3_aa: ASSQATGTGGRYGYT

v_call: TRBV25-1
clone_size: once
d_call: .
j_call: TRBJ1-1
cdr3_aa: ASSLQGTEAF

v_call: TRBV6-1
clone_size: .
d_call: .
j_call: TRBJ2-7
cdr3_aa: ASSEIHRLTYEQY

v_call: TRBV29-1
clone_size: .
d_call: .
j_call: TRBJ1-2
cdr3_aa: SVVEIQGLYGYT

v_call: TRBV7-2
clone_size: .
d_call: .
j_call: TRBJ2-2
cdr3_aa: ASRRIATGWTGELF

v_call: TRBV9
clone_size: .
d_call: TRBD2
j_call: TRBJ2-3
cdr3_aa: ASSVGASGPSLTDTQY

v_call: TRBV5-8
clone_size: .
d_call: .
j_call: TRBJ1-5
cdr3_aa: ASSLRPGHGNQPQH

v_call: TRBV5-6
clone_size: .
d_call: TRBD1
j_call: TRBJ1-1
cdr3_aa: ASSHDRGTTEAF

v_call: TRBV9
clone_size: .
d_call: .
j_call: TRBJ2-3
cdr3_aa: ASSVRGASTDTQY

v_call: TRBV28
clone_size: .
d_call: .
j_call: TRBJ2-7
cdr3_aa: ASSSHNYEQY

v_call: TRBV4-3
clone_size: .
d_call: TRBD1
j_call: TRBJ2-7
cdr3_aa: ASSLFDRGGEQY

v_call: TRBV5-6
clone_size: once
d_call: .
j_call: TRBJ1-1
cdr3_aa: ASSGGEGRGDTEAF

v_call: TRBV7-2
clone_size: few
d_call: .
j_call: TRBJ2-1
cdr3_aa: ASSLGGNIYNEQF

v_call: TRBV4-2
clone_size: .
d_call: .
j_call: TRBJ2-7
cdr3_aa: ASSQTSSEQY

v_call: TRBV12-5
clone_size: few
d_call: TRBD1
j_call: TRBJ2-5
cdr3_aa: ASGGGQGLQETQY

v_call: TRBV7-2
clone_size: .
d_call: TRBD2
j_call: TRBJ2-5
cdr3_aa: ASSRTSRISETQY

v_call: TRBV27
clone_size: .
d_call: TRBD2
j_call: TRBJ2-3
cdr3_aa: ASRPGLAGSDTQY

v_call: TRBV11-2
clone_size: .
d_call: .
j_call: TRBJ1-3
cdr3_aa: ASSSRRVGAGNTIY

v_call: TRBV4-3
clone_size: .
d_call: .
j_call: TRBJ1-3
cdr3_aa: ASSQENRQYSGNTIY

v_call: TRBV5-1
clone_size: .
d_call: TRBD1
j_call: TRBJ1-5
cdr3_aa: ASSFGTGNQPQH

v_call: TRBV27
clone_size: .
d_call: TRBD2
j_call: TRBJ2-3
cdr3_aa: ASSLAGEYFSTDTQY

v_call: TRBV6-6
clone_size: .
d_call: .
j_call: TRBJ1-2
cdr3_aa: ASSTLQGTTGYT